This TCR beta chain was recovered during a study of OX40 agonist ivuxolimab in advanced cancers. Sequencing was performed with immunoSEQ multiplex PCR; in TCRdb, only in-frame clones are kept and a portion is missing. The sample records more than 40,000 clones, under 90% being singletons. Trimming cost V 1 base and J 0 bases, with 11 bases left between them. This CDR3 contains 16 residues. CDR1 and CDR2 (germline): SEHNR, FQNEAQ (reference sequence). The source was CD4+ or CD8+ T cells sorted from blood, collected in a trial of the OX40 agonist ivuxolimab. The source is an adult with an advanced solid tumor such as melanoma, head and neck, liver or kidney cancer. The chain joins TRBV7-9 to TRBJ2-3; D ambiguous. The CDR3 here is CASSLGVSSSTDTQYF. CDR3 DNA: TGTGCCAGCAGCTTAGGAGTCAGCTCTAGCACAGATACGCAGTATTTT. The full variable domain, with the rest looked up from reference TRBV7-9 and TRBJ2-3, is DTGVSQNPRHKITKRGQNVTFRCDPISEHNRLYWYRQTLGQGPEFLTYFQNEAQLEKSRLLSDRFSAERPKGSFSTLEIQRTEQGDSAMYLCASSLGVSSSTDTQYFGPGTRLTVL.